Listed here are 24 T cell receptor beta chains from one sample, sequenced in a study of OX40 agonist ivuxolimab in advanced cancers. The repertoire was sequenced with immunoSEQ multiplex PCR; TCRdb's copy has only in-frame clones and lacks some. This sample carries about 80,000 clones, over 70% of them seen once, and the ten largest clones take about 0.71%. This material consisted of CD4+ or CD8+ T cells sorted from blood, taken in a trial of the OX40 agonist ivuxolimab. Receptors originate from an adult with an advanced solid tumor such as melanoma, head and neck, liver or kidney cancer.

The chain carries TRBV13 and TRBJ2-5, with TRBD1 matching 10 bases. Germline CDR1 reads PRHDT; CDR2 reads FYEKMQ (reference sequence). This CDR3 comprises 14 residues. V trimming: 5 bases; J trimming: 4 bases; junction bases outside the gene matches: 4. The CDR3 here is CASSRQGAGETQYF. CDR3 in DNA: TGTGCCAGCAGCAGACAGGGGGCAGGAGAGACCCAGTACTTC.

The chain links TRBV11-3 to TRBJ1-2; D is undetermined. The CDR3 sequence is 13 residues long. Germline CDR1 and CDR2: SGHNT and YENEEA. Trimming took 8 bases from V and 7 from J, leaving 17 bases between them. The CDR3 DNA follows: TGTGCCAGCGCACCCCCGGGGTCGGGTGGCTACACCTTC. Translated: CASAPPGSGGYTF. Drawing the rest from reference TRBV11-3 and TRBJ1-2, the complete variable domain is EAGVVQSPRYKIIEKKQPVAFWCNPISGHNTLYWYLQNLGQGPELLIRYENEEAVDDSQLPKDRFSAERLKGVDSTLKIQPAELGDSAVYLCASAPPGSGGYTFGSGTRLTVV.

V is TRBV7-9 and J is TRBJ1-2; a weak D match, TRBD1 (6 bases). Trimming cost V 3 bases and J 8 bases, with 16 bases left between them. The CDR3 is 14 amino acids. Germline V gene data show CDR1 as SEHNR and CDR2 as FQNEAQ (reference sequence). The CDR3 DNA sequence: TGTGCCAGCAGCTTGTTAGTGGGGGCGCAGGGCTACACCTTC. This encodes CASSLLVGAQGYTF.

The chain carries TRBV9 and TRBJ2-2; D call uncertain. Germline CDR1 and CDR2: SGDLS and YYNGEE. CDR3 size: 12 residues. Between the trimmed V and J ends, which lost 5 bases and 1 base, there was a span of 3 bases. The CDR3 here is CASRQNTGELFF. The DNA for the CDR3 is TGTGCCAGCAGGCAGAACACCGGGGAGCTGTTTTTT.

J is TRBJ1-5 and V is TRBV27, with D perhaps matching TRBD1 (5 bases). Per the germline V gene, CDR1 is MNHEY and CDR2 is SMNVEV (reference sequence). V dropped 5 bases and J dropped 3 bases, with 11 bases sitting between them. The CDR3 totals 14 residues. CDR3 in DNA: TGTGCCAGCAGTGTTACAGGTTTCAATCAGCCCCAGCATTTT. Translation gives CASSVTGFNQPQHF.

J is TRBJ1-4 and V is TRBV5-4; D is ambiguous. V gave up 4 bases and J gave up 5 bases, with 9 bases separating them. Germline CDR1 and CDR2: SGHNT and YYREEE (reference sequence). This CDR3 comprises 13 residues. The CDR3 sequence is CASSLSLNEKLFF. CDR3 DNA: TGTGCCAGCAGCCTGAGCCTCAATGAAAAACTGTTTTTT.

The rearrangement links TRBV9 to TRBJ2-7, with 12 bases matching TRBD1. The CDR3 totals 15 residues. Germline CDR1 and CDR2: SGDLS and YYNGEE. J lost 9 bases, V lost 4 bases, and 11 bases had no gene match. For the CDR3, the DNA is TGTGCCAGCAGCCCACCGGGACAGGGGGCGCTCGGGCAGTACTTC. Its translation is CASSPPGQGALGQYF.

The chain joins TRBV4-1 to TRBJ2-1, with 10 bases lining up with TRBD2. Germline V lookup: CDR1 MGHRA, CDR2 YSYEKL. The CDR3 loop spans 18 amino acids. J was trimmed by 5 bases and V by 3 bases; bases with no gene match: 13. CDR3 sequence reads: CASSQGFTLAGKDNEQFF. CDR3 DNA: TGCGCCAGCAGCCAGGGCTTCACACTAGCGGGGAAGGACAATGAGCAGTTCTTC.

The chain joins TRBV19 to TRBJ1-5, with 9 bases aligning to TRBD1. The junction had 10 bases not matched to a gene; V was cut back by 6 bases and J by 1 base. Germline assignment: CDR1 LNHDA and CDR2 SQIVND (reference sequence). CDR3 size: 17 residues. The CDR3 DNA reads as TGTGCCAGTAGCGGGGGACAGGGATGGGTAAGCAATCAGCCCCAGCATTTT. Its protein product is CASSGGQGWVSNQPQHF.

The chain recombines TRBV4-2 with TRBJ2-1; 12 bases fit TRBD1. The CDR3 loop spans 16 amino acids. Germline V gene sequence: CDR1 LGHNA, CDR2 YNFKEQ. The V and J ends lost 1 base and 8 bases, in that order; junction bases with no gene match: 6. The CDR3 DNA reads as TGTGCCAGCAGCCAAGGTCCGGGACAGGGGGCGTATGAGCAGTTCTTC. Protein: CASSQGPGQGAYEQFF.

This clone has only one observation. V and J are TRBV7-9 and TRBJ1-2; 10 bases agree with TRBD1. Germline V CDR1 and CDR2: SEHNR, FQNEAQ (reference sequence). J was trimmed by 6 bases and V by 5 bases; bases with no gene match: 9. The length of the CDR3 is 15 residues. The CDR3 sequence: CASSDRDRGKDGYTF. CDR3 DNA sequence: TGTGCCAGCAGCGACCGGGACAGGGGTAAGGATGGCTACACCTTC.

This sequence joins TRBV10-3 and TRBJ1-6; weak D call: TRBD1 (5 bases). The CDR3 is 17 residues long. Germline V gives CDR1 ENHRY, CDR2 SYGVKD. The V end was cut by 6 bases, the J end by 6 bases, with 21 bases between. The CDR3: CAISPGGGPASNSPLHF. Written as DNA, the CDR3 is TGTGCCATCAGCCCCGGGGGAGGACCCGCCAGTAATTCACCCCTCCACTTT.

The V and J genes are TRBV4-1 and TRBJ1-2; TRBD1 matches 8 bases. Germline assignment: CDR1 MGHRA and CDR2 YSYEKL. The CDR3 is 15 residues long. Trimming at V came to 0 bases and at J to 6 bases, leaving 6 bases not matched to a gene. The CDR3 DNA reads as TGCGCCAGCAGCCAAGAGGGTCAGGGGGCAAATGGCTACACCTTC. It encodes CASSQEGQGANGYTF.

The V and J genes are TRBV5-1 and TRBJ1-6, with unresolved D. This CDR3 contains 14 residues. V lost 5 bases to trimming and J lost 8 bases, with 14 bases between them. Germline V gene data show CDR1 as SGHRS and CDR2 as YFSETQ. CDR3 sequence (DNA): TGCGCCAGCAGATCGACTCTCGGGGATTCACCCCTCCACTTT. It yields the protein CASRSTLGDSPLHF.

The J gene is TRBJ2-3, the V gene TRBV4-2, with 7 bases that match TRBD2. Trimming at V came to 11 bases and at J to 0 bases, leaving 14 bases not matched to a gene. Germline V gene data show CDR1 as LGHNA and CDR2 as YNFKEQ. The CDR3 runs to 16 residues. The CDR3 spells CAAGLSSGLSTDTQYF. The CDR3, as DNA: TGTGCCGCGGGACTCTCTAGCGGCCTTAGCACAGATACGCAGTATTTT.

This chain connects TRBV30 to TRBJ2-1; 9 positions agree with TRBD1. The germline V gene has CDR1 GTSNPN and CDR2 SVGIG (reference sequence). V shed 3 bases, J shed 10 bases, and the junction held 7 bases outside the gene matches. The CDR3 has 13 amino acids. In nucleotides, the CDR3 is TGTGCCTGGAGGGGGGACAGGGCGGACGAGCAGTTCTTC. Translated: CAWRGDRADEQFF.

This chain connects TRBV4-3 to TRBJ2-7, with 8 bases identical to TRBD2. V lost 0 bases to trimming and J lost 1 base; unmatched junction nucleotides: 14. CDR1 is LGHNA, CDR2 YSLEER, per germline. The CDR3 is 19 residues long. For the CDR3, the DNA is TGCGCCAGCAGCCAAGATGTTAGTAGCGGGACCTCCTTTTCCTACGAGCAGTACTTC. This gives the protein CASSQDVSSGTSFSYEQYF.

V and J are TRBV27 and TRBJ2-4; perhaps TRBD1 as D (6 bases). Germline V lookup: CDR1 MNHEY, CDR2 SMNVEV (reference sequence). The CDR3 length is 14 residues. Trimming pared 6 bases from V and 2 bases from J, leaving 11 bases between. In nucleotides, the CDR3 is TGTGCCAGCAGGGAACAGGGAACCAAAAACATTCAGTACTTC. It yields the protein CASREQGTKNIQYF.

V gene TRBV6-6 combines with J gene TRBJ1-2, with TRBD1 identical over 9 bases. The V and J ends lost 7 bases and 4 bases, in that order; junction bases with no gene match: 7. The CDR3 loop spans 14 amino acids. Per the germline V gene, CDR1 is MNHNY and CDR2 is SVGAGI (reference sequence). CDR3 sequence (DNA): TGTGCCAGCAAAGCAGGACAGGGGCGCTATGGCTACACCTTC. Its translation: CASKAGQGRYGYTF.

This clone was counted once. V usage is TRBV5-4 and J usage is TRBJ2-7; D possibly corresponds to TRBD1 (7 bases). V was shortened by 3 bases and J by 0 bases, with 19 bases between the two germline ends. The germline gives CDR1 SGHNT, CDR2 YYREEE (reference sequence). The CDR3 sequence is 17 residues long. CDR3 sequence reads: CASSSGDIRDSSYEQYF. CDR3 DNA sequence: TGTGCCAGCAGCTCGGGGGATATCCGGGACAGCTCCTACGAGCAGTACTTC.

V is TRBV15 and J is TRBJ1-2; D remains ambiguous. The CDR3 sequence is 15 residues long. Trimming removed 5 bases from V and 1 base from J, with 14 bases in between. Germline assignment: CDR1 LNHNV and CDR2 YYDKDF (reference sequence). The CDR3 loop is CATSRKSNLNYGYTF. As DNA, the CDR3 is TGTGCCACCAGCCGGAAGTCCAATCTTAACTATGGCTACACCTTC.

The J gene is TRBJ1-5, the V gene TRBV2; 8 bases map to TRBD1. CDR3 size: 14 residues. The germline CDR1 and CDR2 sequences are SNHLY and FYNNEI. With 6 bases clipped from V and 6 bases from J, the junction kept 7 bases outside the gene matches. CDR3 DNA: TGTGCCAGCAGCCCCGACAGGGGCGGTCAGCCCCAGCATTTT. Its protein product is CASSPDRGGQPQHF.

DNA for the CDR3: TGTGCCAGCAGTGAAGGACAGGGTGGGGTGAGAGGGCTGTTTTTT. Translating gives CASSEGQGGVRGLFF. The genes are TRBV2 and TRBJ2-2; TRBD1 matches 7 bases. CDR1 and CDR2 (germline): SNHLY, FYNNEI. The length of the CDR3 is 15 residues. V gave up 1 base and J gave up 13 bases; unmatched junction bases: 12.

The table lists this clone with a few counts. The chain carries TRBV30 and TRBJ1-1; D uncertain. This CDR3 has 14 amino acids. Trimming left V 0 bases short and J 4 bases short, with 12 bases between. Germline CDR1 and CDR2: GTSNPN and SVGIG (reference sequence). The CDR3 DNA is TGTGCCTGGAGTGTAGGTGGATTGAGCACTGAAGCTTTCTTT. Translating gives CAWSVGGLSTEAFF. The variable domain in full, with the rest retrieved from reference TRBV30 and TRBJ1-1, is SQTIHQWPATLVQPVGSPLSLECTVEGTSNPNLYWYRQAAGRGLQLLFYSVGIGQISSEVPQNLSASRPQDRQFILSSKKLLLSDSGFYLCAWSVGGLSTEAFFGQGTRLTVV.